This T cell receptor (beta chain) was documented in a study of cytomegalovirus exposure and HLA in healthy donors. Study observations and caveats: It was likely that a cluster of highly shared sequence variants was a sequencing artifact. While the bulk of TCR sequences proved rare, some public TCRs turned up in many donors.

Remarks on this clone: Antigen specificity is unknown.

This CDR3 region has 14 residues. CDR1 and CDR2 (germline): SGHDT, YYEEEE. The V and J ends lost 4 bases and 0 bases, in that order; junction bases with no gene match: 2. Both 60 Vbeta primers and 13 Jbeta primers went into the PCR. Sequencing used immunoSEQ multiplex PCR; TCRdb keeps in-frame clones, though not all of them. The data hold about 120,000 clones, with about 75% observed a single time. The rearrangement uses TRBV5-6 and TRBJ1-1, with 8 bases identical to TRBD1. What was sequenced was PBMCs. This TCR was sampled from a middle-aged woman in good health and CMV-seropositive. CDR3 loop: CASSRGQVNTEAFF. DNA for the CDR3: TGTGCCAGCAGCCGGGGACAGGTGAACACTGAAGCTTTCTTT.